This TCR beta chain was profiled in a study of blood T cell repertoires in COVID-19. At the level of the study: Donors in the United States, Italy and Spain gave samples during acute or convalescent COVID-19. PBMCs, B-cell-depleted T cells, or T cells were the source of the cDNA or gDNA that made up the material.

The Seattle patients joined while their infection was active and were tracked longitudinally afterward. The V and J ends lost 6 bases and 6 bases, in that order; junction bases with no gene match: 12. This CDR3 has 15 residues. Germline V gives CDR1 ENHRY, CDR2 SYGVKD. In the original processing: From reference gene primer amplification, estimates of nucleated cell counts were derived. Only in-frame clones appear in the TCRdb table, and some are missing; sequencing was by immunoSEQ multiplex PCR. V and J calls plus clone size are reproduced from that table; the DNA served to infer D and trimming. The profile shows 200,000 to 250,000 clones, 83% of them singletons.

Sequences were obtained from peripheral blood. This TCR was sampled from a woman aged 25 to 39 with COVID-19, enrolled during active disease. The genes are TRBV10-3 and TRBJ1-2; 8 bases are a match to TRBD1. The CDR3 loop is CAISRLQGVSDGYTF. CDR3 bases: TGTGCCATCAGCCGATTACAGGGGGTATCTGATGGCTACACCTTC.